This TCR beta chain was profiled in a study of cytomegalovirus exposure and HLA in healthy donors. Study-level points and caveats: Association of 17,000 or so TCR beta sequences with HLA alleles was found at 0.05 false discovery rate in a later analysis. While the bulk of TCR sequences proved rare, some public TCRs turned up in many donors. Researchers reported in a later analysis that a missense DCLRE1C variant was tied to TCR beta V- and J-gene trimming.

13 Jbeta primers and 60 Vbeta primers were used for the PCR. The table came from immunoSEQ multiplex PCR; TCRdb's copy has only in-frame clones and leaves some out. In the table there are fewer than 150,000 clones, roughly 76% of which are singletons. As to this clone: What it binds is unknown.

Losses at the gene ends were 8 bases for V and 6 bases for J; bases not matched to a gene: 6. The CDR3 is 12 residues long. Per the germline V gene, CDR1 is SNHLY and CDR2 is FYNNEI. The V and J genes are TRBV2 and TRBJ2-7; 8 nucleotides line up with TRBD2. Input material: PBMCs. The clonotype originates from a female donor in good health and CMV-seronegative. CDR3 bases: TGTGCCAGCCCCACCGCGGGAGGCGAGCAGTACTTC. Translation gives CASPTAGGEQYF.